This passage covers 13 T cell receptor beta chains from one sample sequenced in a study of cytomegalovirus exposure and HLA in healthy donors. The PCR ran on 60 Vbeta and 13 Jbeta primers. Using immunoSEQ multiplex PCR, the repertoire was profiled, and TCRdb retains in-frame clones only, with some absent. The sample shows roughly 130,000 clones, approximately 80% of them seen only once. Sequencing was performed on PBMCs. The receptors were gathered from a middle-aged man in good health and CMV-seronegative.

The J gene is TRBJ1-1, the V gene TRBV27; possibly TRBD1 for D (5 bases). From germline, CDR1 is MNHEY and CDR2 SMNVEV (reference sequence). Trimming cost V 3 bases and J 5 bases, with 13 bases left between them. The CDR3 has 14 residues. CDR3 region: CASSFLGGGTEAFF. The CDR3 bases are TGTGCCAGCAGTTTTTTGGGGGGAGGAACTGAAGCTTTCTTT.

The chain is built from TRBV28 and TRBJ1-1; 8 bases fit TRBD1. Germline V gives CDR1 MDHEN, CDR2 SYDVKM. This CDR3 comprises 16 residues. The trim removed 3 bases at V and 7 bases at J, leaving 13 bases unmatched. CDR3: CASSLRGDRHKFEAFF. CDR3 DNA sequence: TGTGCCAGCAGTTTGAGGGGGGACAGGCATAAATTTGAAGCTTTCTTT.

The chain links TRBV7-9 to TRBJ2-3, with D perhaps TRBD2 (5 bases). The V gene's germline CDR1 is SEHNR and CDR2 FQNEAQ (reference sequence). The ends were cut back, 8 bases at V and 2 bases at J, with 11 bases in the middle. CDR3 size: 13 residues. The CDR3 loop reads CASGDGVTDTQYF. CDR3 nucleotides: TGTGCCAGCGGCGACGGGGTCACAGATACGCAGTATTTT.

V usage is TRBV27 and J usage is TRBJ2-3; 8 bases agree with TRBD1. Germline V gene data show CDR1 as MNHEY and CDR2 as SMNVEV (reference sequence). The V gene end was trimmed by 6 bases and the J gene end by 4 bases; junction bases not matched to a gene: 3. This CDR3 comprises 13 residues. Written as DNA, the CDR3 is TGTGCCAGCAGACGACAGGGGTCAGATACGCAGTATTTT. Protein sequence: CASRRQGSDTQYF.

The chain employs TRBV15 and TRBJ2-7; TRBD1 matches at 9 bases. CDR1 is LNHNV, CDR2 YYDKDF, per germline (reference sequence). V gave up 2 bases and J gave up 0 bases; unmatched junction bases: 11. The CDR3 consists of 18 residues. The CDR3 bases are TGTGCCACCAGCAGACCCTACGGCTGGGACAGGGTCTCCTACGAGCAGTACTTC. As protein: CATSRPYGWDRVSYEQYF. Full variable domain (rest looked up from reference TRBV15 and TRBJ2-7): DAMVIQNPRYQVTQFGKPVTLSCSQTLNHNVMYWYQQKSSQAPKLLFHYYDKDFNNEADTPDNFQSRRPNTSFCFLDIRSPGLGDTAMYLCATSRPYGWDRVSYEQYFGPGTRLTVT.

The CDR3 bases are TGTGCCAGCAGCTTAACTACTTCTGGGGAGACCCAGTACTTC. Translating gives CASSLTTSGETQYF. The rearrangement joins TRBV7-2 to TRBJ2-5, with no clear D. CDR1 is SGHTA, CDR2 FQGNSA, per germline. The V end lost 2 bases, the J end lost 5 bases, and 12 bases lay between the germline ends. The CDR3 contains 14 residues.

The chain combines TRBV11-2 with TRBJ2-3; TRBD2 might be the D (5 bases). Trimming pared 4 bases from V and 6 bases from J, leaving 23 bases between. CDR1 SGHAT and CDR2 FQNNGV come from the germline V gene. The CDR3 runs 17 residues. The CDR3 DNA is TGTGCCAGCAGCTCCCAGCCTACCGGGGTATTTAGGGATACGCAGTATTTT. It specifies CASSSQPTGVFRDTQYF.

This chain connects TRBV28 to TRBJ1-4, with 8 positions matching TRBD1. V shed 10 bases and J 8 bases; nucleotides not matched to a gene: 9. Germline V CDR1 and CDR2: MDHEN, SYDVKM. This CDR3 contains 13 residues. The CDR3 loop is CATQTGGWEKLFF. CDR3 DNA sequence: TGTGCCACCCAAACAGGGGGTTGGGAAAAACTGTTTTTT.

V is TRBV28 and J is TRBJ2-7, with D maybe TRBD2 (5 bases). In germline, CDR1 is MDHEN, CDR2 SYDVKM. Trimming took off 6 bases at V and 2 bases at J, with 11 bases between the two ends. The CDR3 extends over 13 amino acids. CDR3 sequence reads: CASSPPGTYEQYF. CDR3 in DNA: TGTGCCAGCAGCCCTCCCGGGACCTACGAGCAGTACTTC. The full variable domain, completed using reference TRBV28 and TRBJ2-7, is DVKVTQSSRYLVKRTGEKVFLECVQDMDHENMFWYRQDPGLGLRLIYFSYDVKMKEKGDIPEGYSVSREKKERFSLILESASTNQTSMYLCASSPPGTYEQYFGPGTRLTVT.

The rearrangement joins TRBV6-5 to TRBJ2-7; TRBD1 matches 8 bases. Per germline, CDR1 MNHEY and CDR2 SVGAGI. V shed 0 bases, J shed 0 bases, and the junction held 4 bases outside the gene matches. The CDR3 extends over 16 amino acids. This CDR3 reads CASSYSTGQGSYEQYF. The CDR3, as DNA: TGTGCCAGCAGTTACTCGACAGGACAGGGCTCCTACGAGCAGTACTTC.

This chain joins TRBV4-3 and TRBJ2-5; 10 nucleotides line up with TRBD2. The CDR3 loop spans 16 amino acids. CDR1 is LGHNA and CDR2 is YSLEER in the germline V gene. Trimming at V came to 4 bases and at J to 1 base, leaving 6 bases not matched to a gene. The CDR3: CASSLLAGALQETQYF. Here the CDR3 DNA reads TGCGCCAGCAGCCTCCTAGCGGGGGCCCTCCAAGAGACCCAGTACTTC.

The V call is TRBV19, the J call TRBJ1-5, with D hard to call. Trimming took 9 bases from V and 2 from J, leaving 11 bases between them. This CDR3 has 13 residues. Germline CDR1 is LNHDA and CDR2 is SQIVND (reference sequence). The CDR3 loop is CASLARGNQPQHF. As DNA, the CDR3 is TGTGCCAGCTTAGCGAGAGGCAATCAGCCCCAGCATTTT.

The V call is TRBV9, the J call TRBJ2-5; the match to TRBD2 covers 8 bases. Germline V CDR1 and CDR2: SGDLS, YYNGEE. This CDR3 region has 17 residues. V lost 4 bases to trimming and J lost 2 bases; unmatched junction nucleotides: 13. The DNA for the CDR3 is TGTGCCAGCAGCCATCAAACCGGGAGGGGGACTCAAGAGACCCAGTACTTC. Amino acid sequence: CASSHQTGRGTQETQYF.